The rows below give T cell receptor beta chains drawn from one sample of a study of T cell responses to AZD1222 COVID-19 vaccine. Libraries were prepared by immunoSEQ multiplex PCR; TCRdb keeps only in-frame clonotypes and omits some of them. The data contain about 150,000 clones, roughly 89% of them singletons. The specimen was peripheral blood, collected on day 0 of AZD1222 vaccination. The origin of the receptors is an adult in good health. The CDR3 runs from the conserved cysteine through the conserved F or W. Fields, in order: J gene, clone size, V gene, D gene, CDR3 DNA, CDR3 protein. A D gene is named only where the DNA matches it firmly. Not every row has a clone size; where given, it reads once, few, many or a size class.

J: TRBJ1-2; size: -; V: TRBV19; D: -; DNA: TGTGCCAGTACACCCAGAAACTATGGCTACACCTTC; CDR3: CASTPRNYGYTF
J: TRBJ2-3; size: -; V: TRBV7-2; D: -; DNA: TGTGCCAGCAAAACCGGGGCTAGCCGTCAAAGTACGCAGTATTTT; CDR3: CASKTGASRQSTQYF
J: TRBJ1-1; size: few; V: TRBV10-3; D: -; DNA: TGTGCCATCAGGTCTCCCCGGGCAGGTGGCACTGAAGCTTTCTTT; CDR3: CAIRSPRAGGTEAFF
J: TRBJ2-1; size: -; V: TRBV6-2/TRBV6-3; D: TRBD2; DNA: TGTGCCAGCAGTTATAGGTCAGCTAGCGGGAGGACCCTCGCCTACAATGAGCAGTTCTTC; CDR3: CASSYRSASGRTLAYNEQFF
J: TRBJ1-1; size: few; V: TRBV30; D: -; DNA: TGTGCCCCCTTCCGGAGGGGGAACACTGAAGCTTTCTTT; CDR3: CAPFRRGNTEAFF
J: TRBJ1-6; size: -; V: TRBV24-1; D: -; DNA: TGTGCCACCAGTATGGGCAATTCACCCCTCCACTTT; CDR3: CATSMGNSPLHF
J: TRBJ2-4; size: -; V: TRBV25-1; D: TRBD1; DNA: TGTGCCAGTCGCCGGGACAGGGAAAACATTCAGTACTTC; CDR3: CASRRDRENIQYF
J: TRBJ2-7; size: -; V: TRBV27; D: TRBD1; DNA: TGTGCCAGCAGGCTTTACCCCAGGGACAGCCGCTACGAGCAGTACTTC; CDR3: CASRLYPRDSRYEQYF
J: TRBJ2-5; size: -; V: TRBV27; D: -; DNA: TGTGCCAGCAGTTTGACGATCGGACAAATGAGGGAGACCCAGTACTTC; CDR3: CASSLTIGQMRETQYF
J: TRBJ2-1; size: -; V: TRBV19; D: -; DNA: TGTGCCAGTAGTCTTAGGGGGAGACTCAACAATGAGCAGTTCTTC; CDR3: CASSLRGRLNNEQFF
J: TRBJ2-2; size: once; V: TRBV9; D: -; DNA: TGTGCCAGCGGAGGACGGTCGAACACCGGGGAGCTGTTTTTT; CDR3: CASGGRSNTGELFF
J: TRBJ1-5; size: once; V: TRBV5-1; D: -; DNA: TGCGCCAGCAGCGACGGGACCTTAAATAGCAATCAGCCCCAGCATTTT; CDR3: CASSDGTLNSNQPQHF
J: TRBJ1-5; size: -; V: TRBV6-2/TRBV6-3; D: TRBD1; DNA: TGTGCCAGCAGTTACGGACAGGGGCATTATAGCAATCAGCCCCAGCATTTT; CDR3: CASSYGQGHYSNQPQHF
J: TRBJ1-6; size: once; V: TRBV5-1; D: TRBD1; DNA: TGCGCCAGCAGCCTTAGCGGGACAGGCCCTAATTCACCCCTCCACTTT; CDR3: CASSLSGTGPNSPLHF
J: TRBJ1-5; size: -; V: TRBV18; D: -; DNA: TGTGCCAGCTCACCCCCAGGGAATCAGCCCCAGCATTTT; CDR3: CASSPPGNQPQHF
J: TRBJ2-3; size: -; V: TRBV29-1; D: -; DNA: TGCAGCGTTGTGGCGTCCACAGATACGCAGTATTTT; CDR3: CSVVASTDTQYF
J: TRBJ1-6; size: -; V: TRBV7-2; D: TRBD1; DNA: TGTGCCAGCAGCTTCGACAGGGGTAATTCACCCCTCCACTTT; CDR3: CASSFDRGNSPLHF
J: TRBJ2-5; size: -; V: TRBV7-2; D: TRBD1; DNA: TGTGCCAGCAGCTTACAGACAGGGCGAGGGGAGACCCAGTACTTC; CDR3: CASSLQTGRGETQYF
J: TRBJ2-5; size: -; V: TRBV3-1/TRBV3-2; D: TRBD1; DNA: TGTGCCAGCAGCCTTGGGACAGGACAAGAGACCCAGTACTTC; CDR3: CASSLGTGQETQYF
J: TRBJ2-1; size: -; V: TRBV11-2; D: TRBD2; DNA: TGTGCCAGCAGCTTAGACCGACTAGCGGGAGGGTACAATGAGCAGTTCTTC; CDR3: CASSLDRLAGGYNEQFF
J: TRBJ2-1; size: once; V: TRBV27; D: -; DNA: TGTGCCAGCAGTGCCTCGGCGTATAGCTCCTACAATGAGCAGTTCTTC; CDR3: CASSASAYSSYNEQFF
J: TRBJ2-1; size: -; V: TRBV5-4; D: -; DNA: TGTGCCAGCAGCTTGGGCAGAGAGCAGTTCTTC; CDR3: CASSLGREQFF